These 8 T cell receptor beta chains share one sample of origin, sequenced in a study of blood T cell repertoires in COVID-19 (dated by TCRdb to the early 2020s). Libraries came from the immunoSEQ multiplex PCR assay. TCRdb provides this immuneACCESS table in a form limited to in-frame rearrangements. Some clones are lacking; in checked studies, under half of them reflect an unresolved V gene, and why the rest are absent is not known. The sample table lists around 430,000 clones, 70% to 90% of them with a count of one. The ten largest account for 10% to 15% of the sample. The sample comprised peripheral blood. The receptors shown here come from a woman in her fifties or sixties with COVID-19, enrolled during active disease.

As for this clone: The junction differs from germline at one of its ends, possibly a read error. CDR3 sequence (DNA): TGTGTCAGCGACTCAGGGAACAACGAGCAGTACTTC. Protein product: CVSDSGNNEQYF. The V gene is TRBV7-9, the J gene TRBJ2-7, with a possible D match to TRBD1 (5 bases). Germline V gene sequence: CDR1 SEHNR, CDR2 FQNEAQ (reference sequence). This CDR3 is built from 12 residues.

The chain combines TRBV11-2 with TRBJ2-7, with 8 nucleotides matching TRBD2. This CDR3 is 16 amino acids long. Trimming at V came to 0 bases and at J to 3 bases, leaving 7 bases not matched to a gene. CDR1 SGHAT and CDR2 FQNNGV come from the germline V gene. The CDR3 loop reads CASSLDRGGGFYEQYF. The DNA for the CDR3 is TGTGCCAGCAGCTTAGATCGGGGGGGCGGCTTCTACGAGCAGTACTTC.

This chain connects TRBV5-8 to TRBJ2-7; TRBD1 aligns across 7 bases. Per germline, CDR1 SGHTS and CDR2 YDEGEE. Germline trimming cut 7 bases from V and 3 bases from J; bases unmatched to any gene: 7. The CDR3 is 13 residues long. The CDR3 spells CASGLGQIYEQYF. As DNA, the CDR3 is TGTGCCAGCGGATTGGGACAGATCTACGAGCAGTACTTC.

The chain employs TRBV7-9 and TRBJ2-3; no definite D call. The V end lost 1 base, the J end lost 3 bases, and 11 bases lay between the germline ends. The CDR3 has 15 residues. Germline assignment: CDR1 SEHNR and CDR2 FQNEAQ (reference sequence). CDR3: CASSLGGGPTDTQYF. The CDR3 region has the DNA TGTGCCAGCAGCTTAGGTGGTGGGCCGACAGATACGCAGTATTTT.

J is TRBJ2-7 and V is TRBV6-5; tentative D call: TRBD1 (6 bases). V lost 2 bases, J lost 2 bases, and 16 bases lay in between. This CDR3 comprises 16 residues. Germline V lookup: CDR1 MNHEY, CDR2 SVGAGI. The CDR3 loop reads CASSYSPGVGTYEQYF. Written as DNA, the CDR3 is TGTGCCAGCAGTTACAGTCCAGGGGTTGGTACCTACGAGCAGTACTTC.

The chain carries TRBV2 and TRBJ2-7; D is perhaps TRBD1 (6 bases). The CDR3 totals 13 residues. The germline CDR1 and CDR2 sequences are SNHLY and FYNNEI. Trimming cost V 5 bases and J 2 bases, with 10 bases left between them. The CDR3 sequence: CASSLSGAYEQYF. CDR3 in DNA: TGTGCCAGCAGTTTATCAGGGGCCTACGAGCAGTACTTC.

CDR3 in DNA: TGTGCTAGTGGAATTTCCCAGGGGGCCTCCGAGCAGTACTTC. This encodes CASGISQGASEQYF. This chain joins TRBV12-5 and TRBJ2-7; 8 nucleotides line up with TRBD1. Germline V gives CDR1 LGHNT, CDR2 FRNRAP. This CDR3 contains 14 residues. V lost 6 bases, J lost 6 bases, and 10 bases stayed unmatched.

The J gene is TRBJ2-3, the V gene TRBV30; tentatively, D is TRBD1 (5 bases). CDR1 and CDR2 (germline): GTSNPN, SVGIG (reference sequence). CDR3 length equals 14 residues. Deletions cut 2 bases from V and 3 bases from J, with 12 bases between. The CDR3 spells CAWSLGVLTDTQYF. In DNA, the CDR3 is TGTGCCTGGAGTTTAGGGGTTTTAACAGATACGCAGTATTTT. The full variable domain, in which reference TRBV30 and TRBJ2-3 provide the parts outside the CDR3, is SQTIHQWPATLVQPVGSPLSLECTVEGTSNPNLYWYRQAAGRGLQLLFYSVGIGQISSEVPQNLSASRPQDRQFILSSKKLLLSDSGFYLCAWSLGVLTDTQYFGPGTRLTVL.